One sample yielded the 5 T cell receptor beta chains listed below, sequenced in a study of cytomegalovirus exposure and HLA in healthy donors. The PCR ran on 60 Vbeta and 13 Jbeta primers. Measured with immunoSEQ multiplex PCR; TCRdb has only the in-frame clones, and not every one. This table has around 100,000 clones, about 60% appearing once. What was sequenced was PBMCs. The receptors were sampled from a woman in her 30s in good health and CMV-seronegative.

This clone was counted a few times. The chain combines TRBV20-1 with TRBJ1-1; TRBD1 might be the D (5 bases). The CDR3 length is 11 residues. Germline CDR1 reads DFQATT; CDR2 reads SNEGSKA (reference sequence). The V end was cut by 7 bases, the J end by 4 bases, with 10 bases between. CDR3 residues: CSGYGGTEAFF. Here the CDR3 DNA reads TGCAGTGGATACGGGGGCACTGAAGCTTTCTTT.

As DNA, the CDR3 is TGTGCCAGCCGCGTGAAGGGGGCAAGGAACTATGGCTACACCTTC. It codes for CASRVKGARNYGYTF. The rearrangement links TRBV28 to TRBJ1-2; 7 bases align to TRBD1. CDR3 length equals 15 residues. Per germline, CDR1 MDHEN and CDR2 SYDVKM. The J segment lost 2 bases and the V segment lost 8 bases, leaving 11 bases of the junction unmatched.

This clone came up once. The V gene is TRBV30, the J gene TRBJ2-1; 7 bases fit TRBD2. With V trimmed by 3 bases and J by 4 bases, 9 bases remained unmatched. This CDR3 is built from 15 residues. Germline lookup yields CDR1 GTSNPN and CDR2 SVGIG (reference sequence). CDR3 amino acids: CAWRVKGGFYNEQFF. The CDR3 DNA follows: TGTGCCTGGAGGGTTAAGGGAGGGTTTTACAATGAGCAGTTCTTC.

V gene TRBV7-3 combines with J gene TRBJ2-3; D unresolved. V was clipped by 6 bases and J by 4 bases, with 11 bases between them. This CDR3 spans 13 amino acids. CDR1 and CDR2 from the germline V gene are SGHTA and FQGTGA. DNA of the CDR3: TGTGCCAGCAGTGAGCGAGCGTCAGATACGCAGTATTTT. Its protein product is CASSERASDTQYF.

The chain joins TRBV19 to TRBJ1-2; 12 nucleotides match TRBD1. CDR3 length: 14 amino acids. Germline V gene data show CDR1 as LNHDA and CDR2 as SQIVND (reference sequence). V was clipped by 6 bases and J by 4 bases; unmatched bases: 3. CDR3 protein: CASRRDRGLYGYTF. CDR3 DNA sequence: TGTGCCAGTAGACGGGACAGGGGGCTCTATGGCTACACCTTC.